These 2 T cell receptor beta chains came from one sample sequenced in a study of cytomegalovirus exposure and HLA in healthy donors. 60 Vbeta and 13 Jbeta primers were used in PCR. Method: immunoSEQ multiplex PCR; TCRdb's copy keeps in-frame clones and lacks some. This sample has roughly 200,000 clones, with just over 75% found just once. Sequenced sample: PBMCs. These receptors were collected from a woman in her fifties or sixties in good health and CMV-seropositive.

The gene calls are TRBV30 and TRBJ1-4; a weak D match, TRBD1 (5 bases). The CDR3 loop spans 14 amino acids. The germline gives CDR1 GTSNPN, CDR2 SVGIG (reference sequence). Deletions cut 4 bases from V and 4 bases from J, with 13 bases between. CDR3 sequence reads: CAWTGSALNEKLFF. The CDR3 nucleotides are TGTGCCTGGACAGGGTCAGCCCTTAATGAAAAACTGTTTTTT.

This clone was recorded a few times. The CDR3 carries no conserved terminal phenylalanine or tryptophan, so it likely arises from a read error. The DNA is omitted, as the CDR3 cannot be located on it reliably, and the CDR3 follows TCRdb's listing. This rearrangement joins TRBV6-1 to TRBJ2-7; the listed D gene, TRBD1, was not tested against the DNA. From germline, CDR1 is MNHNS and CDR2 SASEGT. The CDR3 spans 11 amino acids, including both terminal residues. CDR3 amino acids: CASRTGQRFYI.